The entry that follows covers one T cell receptor beta chain sequence. Its antigen remains unidentified. Original processing methods: Per sample, the median was 95,638 TCRs, with values from roughly 25,000 to 750,000. TCRdb analysed the RACE reads with MiXCR anew, one entry per CDR3 protein. The authors' filters were not applied to this entry. The data contain 65,000 to 80,000 distinct CDR3 sequences, about 9.4% of them singletons. The V gene's germline CDR1 is MNHEY and CDR2 SVGAGI. CDR3 length: 15 amino acids. V lost 4 bases and J lost 0; bases outside the gene matches: 5. The data were taken from a study of human T cells and chemical hapten exposure. Study-wide points: TCRs exceeding a frequency of 1 in 1000 stayed unchanged under DPC sensitization.

Time point in this sample: patch test 1, 2 weeks after DPC sensitization. Treatment described: therapeutic diphenylcyclopropenone sensitization with weekly scalp DPC. Each donor was an alopecia patient between 18 and 70 years of age who qualified for DPC. The starting material, unfractionated whole blood, was used for total RNA extraction. This TCR was recovered from a woman in her forties or fifties with alopecia areata. Some clones in this sample may be carry-over from other donors' samples. The specimen was whole blood, collected in connection with sensitization to the hapten diphenylcyclopropenone (DPC). The chain employs TRBV6-5 and TRBJ2-5, with 7 bases matching TRBD1. CDR3: CASSSLGQYQETQYF. In DNA form, the CDR3 reads TGTGCCAGCAGTTCCCTGGGACAGTACCAAGAGACCCAGTACTTC.